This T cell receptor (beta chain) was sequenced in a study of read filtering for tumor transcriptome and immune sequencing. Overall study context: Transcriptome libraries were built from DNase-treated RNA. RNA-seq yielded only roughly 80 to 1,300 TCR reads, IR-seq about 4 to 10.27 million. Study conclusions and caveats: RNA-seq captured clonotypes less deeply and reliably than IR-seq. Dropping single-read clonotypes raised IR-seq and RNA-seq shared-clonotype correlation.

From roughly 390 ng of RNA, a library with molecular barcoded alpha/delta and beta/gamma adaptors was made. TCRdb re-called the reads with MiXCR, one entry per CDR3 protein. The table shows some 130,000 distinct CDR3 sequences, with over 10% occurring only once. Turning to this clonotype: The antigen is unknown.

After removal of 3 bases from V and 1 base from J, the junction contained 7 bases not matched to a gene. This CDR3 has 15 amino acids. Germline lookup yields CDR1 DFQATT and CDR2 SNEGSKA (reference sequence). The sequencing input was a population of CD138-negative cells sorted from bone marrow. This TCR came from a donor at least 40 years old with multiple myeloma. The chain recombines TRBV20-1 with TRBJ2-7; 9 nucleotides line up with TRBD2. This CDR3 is CSASDAGGISYEQYF. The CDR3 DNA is TGCAGTGCTAGTGACGCGGGAGGGATTTCCTACGAGCAGTACTTC.